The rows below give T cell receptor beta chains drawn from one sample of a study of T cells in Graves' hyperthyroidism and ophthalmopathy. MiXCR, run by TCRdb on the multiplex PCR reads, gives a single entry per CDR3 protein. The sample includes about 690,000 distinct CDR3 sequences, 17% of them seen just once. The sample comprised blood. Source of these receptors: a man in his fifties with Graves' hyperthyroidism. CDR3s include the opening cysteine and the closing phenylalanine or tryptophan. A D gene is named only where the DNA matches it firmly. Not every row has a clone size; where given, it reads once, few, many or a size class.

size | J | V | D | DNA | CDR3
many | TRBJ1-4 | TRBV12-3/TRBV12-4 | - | TGTGCCAGCAGTTCCGTCGAAGAAAAACTGTTTTTT | CASSSVEEKLFF
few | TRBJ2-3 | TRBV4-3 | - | TGCGCCAGCAGCCAAGACTTACCCCTAGGGCTAGCGAGACACACAGATACGCAGTATTTT | CASSQDLPLGLARHTDTQYF
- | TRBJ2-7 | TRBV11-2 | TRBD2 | TGTGCCAGCAGCCCCACTTGGGCTAGCGGGAGCTACGAGCAGTACTTC | CASSPTWASGSYEQYF
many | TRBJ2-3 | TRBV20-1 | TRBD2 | TGCAGTGCTAGAGACCAATCCTATAGCGGGAGGAACACAGATACGCAGTATTTT | CSARDQSYSGRNTDTQYF
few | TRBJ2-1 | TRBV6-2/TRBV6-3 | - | TGTGCCAGCAGTTACATCTGGGGGATTCAGAAGCATGAGCAGTTCTTC | CASSYIWGIQKHEQFF
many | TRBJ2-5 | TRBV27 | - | TGTGCCAGCAGTTTACTCAGCTCTGGGGAGACCCAGTACTTC | CASSLLSSGETQYF
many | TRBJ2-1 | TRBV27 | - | TGTGCCAGCAGTTTATTGGGAAGAAGTTACAATGAGCAGTTCTTC | CASSLLGRSYNEQFF
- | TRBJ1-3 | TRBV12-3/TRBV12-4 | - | TGTGCCAGCAGTGCCGGGGCAGGAGACACCATATATTTT | CASSAGAGDTIYF
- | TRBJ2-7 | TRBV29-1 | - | TGCAGCGTTCGCGAATCCGGGCTGCACGAGCAGTACTTC | CSVRESGLHEQYF
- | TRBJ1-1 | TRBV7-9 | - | TGTGCCAGCAGTTACTCTTCTATCTGGGCTTTCTTT | CASSYSSIWAFF
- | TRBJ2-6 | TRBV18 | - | TGTGCCAGCTCCCCCGATTCTGGGGCCAACGTCCTGGCTTTC | CASSPDSGANVLAF
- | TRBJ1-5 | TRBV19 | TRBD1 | TGTGCCAGTAGTAGAGGACCGGGACAGGGGGTTTTAGGGAATCAGCCCCAGCATTTT | CASSRGPGQGVLGNQPQHF
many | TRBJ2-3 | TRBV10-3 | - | TGTGCCATCAGTACCCCGGGACCTAGATCCACAGATACGCAGTATTTT | CAISTPGPRSTDTQYF
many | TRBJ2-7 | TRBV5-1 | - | TGCGCCAGCAGCTTGAAAGGGGGATGGCGTGAGCAGTACTTC | CASSLKGGWREQYF
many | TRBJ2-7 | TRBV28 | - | TGTGCCAGCAACACCGGCCTTCTAACCTACGAGCAGTACTTC | CASNTGLLTYEQYF
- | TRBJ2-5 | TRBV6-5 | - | TGTGCCAGCAGTTACTCAGTGGCACCCGTCCAAGAGACCCAGTACTTC | CASSYSVAPVQETQYF
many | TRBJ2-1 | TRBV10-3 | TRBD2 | TGTGCCATCAGGATAGCGGGAGGGCCATGGGATGAGCAGTTCTTC | CAIRIAGGPWDEQFF
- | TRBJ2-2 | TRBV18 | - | TGTGCCAGCTCACCGGGCTTGGACACCGGGGAGCTGTTTTTT | CASSPGLDTGELFF
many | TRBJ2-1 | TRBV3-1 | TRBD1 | TGTGCCAGCAGCCAAGGGGACAGATACAATGAGCAGTTCTTC | CASSQGDRYNEQFF
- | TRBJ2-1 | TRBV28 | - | TGTGCCAGCAGTGAAGTCGGCAGCCGGGCAGCGTACAATGAGCAGTTCTTC | CASSEVGSRAAYNEQFF
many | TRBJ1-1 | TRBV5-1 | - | TGCGCCAGCCGAAGATTTGTGGACACTGAAGCTTTCTTT | CASRRFVDTEAFF
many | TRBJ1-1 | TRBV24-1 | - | TGTGCCACAACGTCGGGACAATCGAACACTGAAGCTTTCTTT | CATTSGQSNTEAFF
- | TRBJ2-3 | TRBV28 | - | TGTGCCAGCGGGACGAGCGGGCGGGCGCCAGATACGCAGTATTTT | CASGTSGRAPDTQYF
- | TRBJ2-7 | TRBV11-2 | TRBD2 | TGTGCCAGCAGGGATAGTAATAGCGGGGTAACCTACGAGCAGTACTTC | CASRDSNSGVTYEQYF
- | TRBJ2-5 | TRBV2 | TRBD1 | TGTGCCAGCAGTGAAATAGGGGACAGGGGGCAGGAGACCCAGTACTTC | CASSEIGDRGQETQYF
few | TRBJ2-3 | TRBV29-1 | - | TGCAGCGTTGAATTAGAGTGGGGAACAGATACGCAGTATTTT | CSVELEWGTDTQYF
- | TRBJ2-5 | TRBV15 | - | TGTGCCACCAGCGGGGAGCGACTCACCAATCCGGAGACCCAGTACTTC | CATSGERLTNPETQYF
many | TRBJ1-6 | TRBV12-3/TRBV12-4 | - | TGTGCCAGCAGCCTAGCGGCTCGAGATTCACCCCTCCACTTT | CASSLAARDSPLHF